A single sample gave rise to the 14 T cell receptor beta chains below, sequenced in a study of early T cells in non-severe SARS-CoV-2 infection. TCRdb reprocessed the 5' RACE reads via MiXCR and lists one record per CDR3 protein. The table lists tens of thousands of distinct CDR3 sequences, about 9% of them singletons. The specimen was whole blood. These receptors all come from an adult who was a healthcare worker with PCR-confirmed SARS-CoV-2 infection or an uninfected control (not recorded which).

This clonotype showed up many times. The chain joins TRBV10-1 to TRBJ2-3; D uncertain. Germline CDR1 reads WNHNN; CDR2 reads SYGVQD (reference sequence). The CDR3 is made up of 14 amino acids. Between the trimmed V and J ends, which lost 0 bases and 1 base, there was a span of 5 bases. In nucleotides, the CDR3 is TGCGCCAGCAGTGAGTCTGAGGGCACAGATACGCAGTATTTT. Translating gives CASSESEGTDTQYF.

This clonotype was detected many times. V is TRBV7-3 and J is TRBJ2-1; 11 bases map to TRBD2. The CDR3 spans 15 residues. CDR1 SGHTA and CDR2 FQGTGA come from the germline V gene. Losses at the gene ends were 0 bases for V and 5 bases for J; bases not matched to a gene: 0. The CDR3 region has the DNA TGTGCCAGCAGCTTAACGGGACTAGCGGACAATGAGCAGTTCTTC. Translation: CASSLTGLADNEQFF.

The V call is TRBV11-3, the J call TRBJ2-3; 8 bases map to TRBD2. CDR3 length equals 14 residues. The V gene's germline CDR1 is SGHNT and CDR2 YENEEA. V lost 5 bases to trimming and J lost 5 bases; unmatched junction nucleotides: 6. In DNA, the CDR3 is TGTGCCAGCAGCATCGGGAGGGCCGAAGATACGCAGTATTTT. Protein sequence: CASSIGRAEDTQYF.

This clonotype was detected only a few times. The V and J genes are TRBV29-1 and TRBJ1-1, with 10 bases lining up with TRBD1. The CDR3 totals 12 residues. Germline lookup yields CDR1 SQVTM and CDR2 ANQGSEA. Unmatched junction bases numbered 3, after V lost 7 bases and J lost 4 bases. Here the CDR3 reads CSGRTGGTEAFF. The CDR3 DNA follows: TGCAGCGGGCGGACAGGGGGCACTGAAGCTTTCTTT.

Many counts were recorded for this clonotype. The chain is built from TRBV2 and TRBJ1-1; D call uncertain. The germline V gene has CDR1 SNHLY and CDR2 FYNNEI. The CDR3 extends over 13 amino acids. V was clipped by 5 bases and J by 3 bases, with 10 bases between them. CDR3 sequence (DNA): TGTGCCAGCAGTACATCAGAAGACACTGAAGCTTTCTTT. Translated: CASSTSEDTEAFF.

J is TRBJ2-1 and V is TRBV6-1, with unresolved D. Germline values: CDR1 MNHNS, CDR2 SASEGT. This CDR3 is 14 amino acids long. The germline V and J ends were trimmed by 6 bases and 7 bases, with 16 bases remaining between them. CDR3 in DNA: TGTGCCAGCAGGAGTGGCTTCAGCCCGAATGAGCAGTTCTTC. It specifies CASRSGFSPNEQFF.

There are a few counts of this clonotype. The chain is built from TRBV9 and TRBJ2-5; 12 bases match TRBD1. The V gene end was trimmed by 4 bases and the J gene end by 5 bases; junction bases not matched to a gene: 9. The CDR3 length is 16 residues. Per the germline V gene, CDR1 is SGDLS and CDR2 is YYNGEE. The CDR3 nucleotides read TGTGCCAGCAGCAGACGGGACAGGGGGCTAGAGGAGACCCAGTACTTC. Protein: CASSRRDRGLEETQYF.

In regard to this clonotype: A much larger clone is a single base away; this may be a read error. The chain combines TRBV3-1 with TRBJ1-2; D is perhaps TRBD1 (5 bases). CDR1 LGHDT and CDR2 YNNKEL come from the germline V gene (reference sequence). This CDR3 has 14 amino acids. This chain's CDR3 is CAGSQGRAGKGYTF. The CDR3 region has the DNA TGTGCCGGCAGCCAAGGGAGGGCAGGGAAAGGCTACACCTTC.

The CDR3 loop is CAISESGLRDSNQPQHF. The CDR3 nucleotides are TGTGCCATCAGTGAGTCTGGGTTGAGGGACAGCAATCAGCCCCAGCATTTT. The chain employs TRBV10-3 and TRBJ1-5; the D gene is possibly TRBD1 (5 bases). V was clipped by 0 bases and J by 1 base, with 13 bases between them. The CDR3 contains 17 residues. Germline lookup yields CDR1 ENHRY and CDR2 SYGVKD.

This clonotype was counted ten times or more. The chain is built from TRBV24-1 and TRBJ2-5, with TRBD2 identical over 8 bases. V lost 3 bases, J lost 2 bases, and 7 bases stayed unmatched. Looked up from germline, CDR1 is KGHDR and CDR2 is SFDVKD. The CDR3 consists of 16 residues. The CDR3 DNA follows: TGTGCCACCAGTGATCAAAAGCGGGAGCTGCAAGAGACCCAGTACTTC. It specifies CATSDQKRELQETQYF.

The chain recombines TRBV24-1 with TRBJ2-1; D remains unclear. The CDR3 sequence is 14 residues long. Trimming removed 5 bases at V and 0 bases at J, with 7 bases between. Looked up from germline, CDR1 is KGHDR and CDR2 is SFDVKD. In DNA form, the CDR3 reads TGTGCCACCAGTGGGGCGAGCTCCTACAATGAGCAGTTCTTC. Amino acid sequence: CATSGASSYNEQFF.

J is TRBJ1-1 and V is TRBV6-2 or TRBV6-3; 7 positions match TRBD1. The CDR3 is 15 amino acids. V trimming: 4 bases; J trimming: 4 bases; junction bases outside the gene matches: 9. Per germline, CDR1 MNHEY and CDR2 SVGEGT. The CDR3 bases are TGTGCCAGCAGTTTACACAGGGGTGGCGGCACTGAAGCTTTCTTT. Its translation: CASSLHRGGGTEAFF.

This clonotype was recorded at least ten times. This chain connects TRBV20-1 to TRBJ2-2; 9 nucleotides agree with TRBD2. The germline V gene has CDR1 DFQATT and CDR2 SNEGSKA (reference sequence). After removal of 0 bases from V and 5 bases from J, the junction contained 1 base not matched to a gene. The CDR3 runs 14 residues. CDR3 nucleotides: TGCAGTGCTAGAGAGGGACTAGCAACCGGGGAGCTGTTTTTT. It is translated as CSAREGLATGELFF.

This clonotype appeared a few times. The V call is TRBV6-1, the J call TRBJ1-5; TRBD1 is a possible D gene (5 bases). V was clipped by 3 bases and J by 5 bases, with 8 bases between them. Germline lookup yields CDR1 MNHNS and CDR2 SASEGT. The CDR3 consists of 13 residues. CDR3 in amino acids: CASSDWGYQPQHF. Here the CDR3 DNA reads TGTGCCAGCAGTGATTGGGGGTATCAGCCCCAGCATTTT.